Shown below are 29 T cell receptor beta chains from a single sample sequenced in a study of blood T cell repertoires in COVID-19. The assay was immunoSEQ multiplex PCR, and TCRdb's table has in-frame clones only and misses some. In the table there are some 240,000 clones, about 80% of which are singletons. Sequencing was performed on PBMCs or T cells enriched from blood (not recorded which). These receptors were taken from a man aged 30 to 39 with acute COVID-19.

This CDR3 is CASRPSRNTEAFF. The CDR3 DNA reads TGTGCCAGTAGACCCTCGCGGAACACTGAAGCTTTCTTT. The chain couples TRBV19 to TRBJ1-1; D unclear. Trimming stripped 6 bases from V and 1 base from J, with 9 bases between. Germline-derived CDR1 and CDR2 are LNHDA and SQIVND (reference sequence). The CDR3 has 13 amino acids.

The chain is built from TRBV9 and TRBJ2-7, with unresolved D. The CDR3 covers 14 residues. V was cut by 0 bases and J by 1 base, with 8 bases left in between. Germline-derived CDR1 and CDR2 are SGDLS and YYNGEE. CDR3 sequence (DNA): TGTGCCAGCAGCGTAGAGAGTCATTCCTACGAGCAGTACGTC. This encodes CASSVESHSYEQYV.

The gene calls are TRBV5-4 and TRBJ2-5, with TRBD2 matching 9 bases. The CDR3 consists of 15 residues. From germline, CDR1 is SGHNT and CDR2 YYREEE (reference sequence). Trimming cost V 1 base and J 1 base; bases outside gene matches: 2. CDR3 in amino acids: CASSLLRGGQETQYF. The CDR3 coding sequence is TGTGCCAGCAGCTTGTTGCGGGGGGGCCAAGAGACCCAGTACTTC.

The rearrangement uses TRBV5-6 and TRBJ2-7; D possibly corresponds to TRBD2 (6 bases). Trimming removed 1 base at V and 4 bases at J, with 12 bases between. Germline CDR1 and CDR2: SGHDT and YYEEEE. The CDR3 has 14 residues. CDR3 bases: TGTGCCAGCAGCTTGACTAGCTATGGTTACGAGCAGTACGTC. Translation gives CASSLTSYGYEQYV.

The chain links TRBV5-1 to TRBJ2-3; no clear D gene. CDR1 SGHRS and CDR2 YFSETQ come from the germline V gene. V was pared by 1 base and J by 0 bases, with 12 bases between. The CDR3 is 16 residues long. The CDR3 DNA is TGCGCCAGCAGCTTGTCGACGACACGCAGCACAGATACGCAGTATTTT. It specifies CASSLSTTRSTDTQYF.

With regard to this clone: The sample carries other DNA sequences with the same CDR3. The chain links TRBV7-9 to TRBJ1-2; perhaps TRBD1 as D (5 bases). V dropped 5 bases and J dropped 4 bases, with 11 bases sitting between them. This CDR3 spans 13 amino acids. Germline values: CDR1 SEHNR, CDR2 FQNEAQ (reference sequence). For the CDR3, the DNA is TGTGCCAGCAGCCCTCAGGGTATCTATGGCTACACCTTC. Its protein product is CASSPQGIYGYTF.

The chain links TRBV2 to TRBJ1-2; TRBD1 is a possible D gene (6 bases). The CDR3 runs 15 residues. Germline V lookup: CDR1 SNHLY, CDR2 FYNNEI. The V end lost 0 bases, the J end lost 4 bases, and 12 bases lay between the germline ends. The CDR3 coding sequence is TGTGCCAGCAGTGAAGCGCTTCGGACAGTCTATGGCTACACCTTC. Amino acid sequence: CASSEALRTVYGYTF.

This chain connects TRBV5-4 to TRBJ1-2, with TRBD1 matching 7 bases. Germline V gene data show CDR1 as SGHNT and CDR2 as YYREEE (reference sequence). Trimming at V came to 4 bases and at J to 4 bases, leaving 4 bases not matched to a gene. The CDR3 consists of 13 residues. The CDR3: CASSETGSYGYTF. CDR3 coding DNA: TGTGCCAGCAGCGAGACAGGGAGCTATGGCTACACCTTC. Variable domain in full (rest from reference TRBV5-4 and TRBJ1-2): ETGVTQSPTHLIKTRGQQVTLRCSSQSGHNTVSWYQQALGQGPQFIFQYYREEENGRGNFPPRFSGLQFPNYSSELNVNALELDDSALYLCASSETGSYGYTFGSGTRLTVV.

The chain recombines TRBV6-2 or TRBV6-3 with TRBJ2-3; perhaps TRBD1 as D (6 bases). Trimming stripped 6 bases from V and 0 bases from J, with 16 bases between. Germline CDR1 MNHEY, CDR2 SVGEGT. The CDR3 totals 16 residues. CDR3 bases: TGTGCCAGCAGCATACGTGGGACAACAAGCACAGATACGCAGTATTTT. Translated: CASSIRGTTSTDTQYF.

The chain links TRBV2 to TRBJ2-7, with 10 nucleotides matching TRBD1. From germline, CDR1 is SNHLY and CDR2 FYNNEI. Trimming at V came to 8 bases and at J to 4 bases, leaving 8 bases not matched to a gene. This CDR3 has 14 amino acids. The CDR3: CASLGQGLVYEQYV. The CDR3 DNA reads as TGTGCCAGCCTGGGACAGGGGTTGGTATACGAGCAGTACGTC.

The chain combines TRBV7-9 with TRBJ2-1, with TRBD2 matching over 9 bases. V trimming: 1 base; J trimming: 4 bases; junction bases outside the gene matches: 11. Germline CDR1 reads SEHNR; CDR2 reads FQNEAQ (reference sequence). There are 18 residues in the CDR3. This CDR3 reads CASSLGAGGNLRYNEQFF. CDR3 DNA: TGTGCCAGCAGCTTAGGAGCGGGGGGCAACTTGAGATACAATGAGCAGTTCTTC.

In the case of this clone: Germline is not matched at one junction end, which may reflect a read error. The chain recombines TRBV5-1 with TRBJ2-2; 12 nucleotides line up with TRBD2. The germline CDR1 and CDR2 sequences are SGHRS and YFSETQ. The CDR3 is 19 amino acids. In DNA form, the CDR3 reads TGTGCCAGCAGCCTCTATCGGACTAGCGGGGCACCGAACACCGGGGAGCTGTTTTTT. As protein: CASSLYRTSGAPNTGELFF.

The chain recombines TRBV29-1 with TRBJ1-2; D is undetermined. This CDR3 has 13 residues. The germline CDR1 and CDR2 sequences are SQVTM and ANQGSEA. With 3 bases removed from V and 7 bases from J, the gap between germline ends came to 15 bases. In DNA, the CDR3 is TGCAGCGTTGATACGAGATCTATTGGTGGCTACACCTTC. Its protein product is CSVDTRSIGGYTF.

V is TRBV9 and J is TRBJ2-7; D perhaps matches TRBD2 (6 bases). CDR1 SGDLS and CDR2 YYNGEE come from the germline V gene. The CDR3 has 19 residues. V lost 4 bases and J lost 2, with 28 bases in between. CDR3 region: CASSNTTRDSLVGTYEQYV. The DNA of the CDR3 is TGTGCCAGCAGCAACACCACCCGGGACTCCCTCGTGGGGACCTACGAGCAGTACGTC.

The chain carries TRBV14 and TRBJ1-2; 8 positions match TRBD1. Germline values: CDR1 SGHDN, CDR2 FVKESK. V dropped 1 base and J dropped 5; count of bases not matched to a gene: 3. The length of the CDR3 is 14 residues. CDR3: CASSQVTGGYGYTF. DNA for the CDR3: TGTGCCAGCAGCCAAGTAACAGGGGGGTATGGCTACACCTTC.

The rearrangement links TRBV6-6 to TRBJ1-3; no reliable D call. Trimming stripped 7 bases from V and 0 bases from J, with 4 bases between. CDR3 length: 12 residues. Per germline, CDR1 MNHNY and CDR2 SVGAGI (reference sequence). In DNA, the CDR3 is TGTGCCAGCACCGGCTCTGGAAACACCATATATTTT. This sequence encodes CASTGSGNTIYF.

The rearrangement joins TRBV18 to TRBJ2-1, with 7 bases identical to TRBD2. Germline V gives CDR1 KGHSH, CDR2 LQKENI. Trimming cost V 3 bases and J 8 bases; bases outside gene matches: 16. CDR3 length: 17 amino acids. The CDR3 DNA reads as TGTGCCAGCTCACCCTCGGTACTAGCGAGAGCCGGGGATGAGCAGTTCTTC. It translates to CASSPSVLARAGDEQFF.

The CDR3 reads CASSVGTASSGANVLTF. The CDR3 region has the DNA TGTGCCAGCAGCGTAGGGACAGCGAGCTCTGGGGCCAACGTCCTGACTTTC. This chain uses TRBV9 with TRBJ2-6; perhaps TRBD1 as D (6 bases). V was trimmed by 0 bases and J by 0 bases, leaving 10 bases between them. The CDR3 has 17 residues. The germline gives CDR1 SGDLS, CDR2 YYNGEE.

The chain has TRBV7-9 and TRBJ1-4; D is unresolved. V lost 5 bases and J 3 bases, leaving 10 bases between the germline ends. CDR1 and CDR2 from the germline V gene are SEHNR and FQNEAQ (reference sequence). This CDR3 is built from 14 residues. CDR3 sequence: CASSRGPSNEKLFF. In DNA form, the CDR3 reads TGTGCCAGCAGCCGCGGGCCATCTAATGAAAAACTGTTTTTT.

The chain links TRBV6-5 to TRBJ1-3; TRBD1 might be the D (5 bases). The CDR3 runs 15 residues. V was clipped by 6 bases and J by 0 bases, with 12 bases between them. Germline CDR1 reads MNHEY; CDR2 reads SVGAGI. The CDR3 sequence: CASSLGGNSGNTIYF. CDR3 bases: TGTGCCAGCAGCCTTGGGGGGAACTCTGGAAACACCATATATTTT.

The chain employs TRBV6-5 and TRBJ1-1; D not resolved. CDR3 length equals 15 residues. Germline CDR1 is MNHEY and CDR2 is SVGAGI. Trimming cost V 3 bases and J 0 bases, with 11 bases left between them. Here the CDR3 reads CASSYGQVMNTEAFF. CDR3 bases: TGTGCCAGCAGTTATGGCCAAGTGATGAACACTGAAGCTTTCTTT.

V is TRBV27 and J is TRBJ1-2; 8 bases line up with TRBD1. V dropped 5 bases and J dropped 4; count of bases not matched to a gene: 12. In germline, CDR1 is MNHEY, CDR2 SMNVEV (reference sequence). CDR3 size: 16 residues. The CDR3 DNA reads as TGTGCCAGCAGTCGAGGGGACAGGTCAGGGGTCTATGGCTACACCTTC. Amino acids: CASSRGDRSGVYGYTF.

CDR3 nucleotides: TGTGCCAGCAGCTTAGCGCTAAGAGGGAGCTACAATGAGCAGTTCTTC. Translated, it gives CASSLALRGSYNEQFF. The J gene is TRBJ2-1, the V gene TRBV7-9; possibly TRBD2 for D (5 bases). Germline V gene data show CDR1 as SEHNR and CDR2 as FQNEAQ (reference sequence). Trimming took 0 bases from V and 3 from J, leaving 12 bases between them. The CDR3 length is 16 residues.

This clone was recorded once. The DNA of the CDR3 is TGTGCCAGTAGTATCGCCGGATCTAGGATGAACACTGAAGCTTTCTTT. Amino acids: CASSIAGSRMNTEAFF. The chain links TRBV19 to TRBJ1-1; unclear D gene. This CDR3 region has 16 residues. Trimming took 3 bases from V and 0 from J, leaving 14 bases between them. Germline-derived CDR1 and CDR2 are LNHDA and SQIVND (reference sequence).

The V and J genes are TRBV3-1 (or the pseudogene TRBV3-2) and TRBJ2-1; D might be TRBD2 (6 bases). Trimming left V 3 bases short and J 12 bases short, with 15 bases between. The length of the CDR3 is 13 residues. Looked up from germline, CDR1 is LGHDT and CDR2 is YNNKEL (reference sequence). In nucleotides, the CDR3 is TGTGCCAGCAGCCACGACCGGGGACTGGGGCAGTTCTTC. The encoded protein is CASSHDRGLGQFF.

This clone was recorded only once. This chain joins TRBV3-1 (or the pseudogene TRBV3-2) and TRBJ1-6; 7 bases fit TRBD1. The CDR3 is made up of 15 amino acids. V shed 4 bases, J shed 5 bases, and the junction held 5 bases outside the gene matches. Germline V gene sequence: CDR1 LGHDT, CDR2 YNNKEL (reference sequence). CDR3 DNA: TGTGCCAGCAGCCCCCGGGACAGCCATAATTCACCCCTCCACTTT. Its protein product is CASSPRDSHNSPLHF.

The rearrangement joins TRBV6-5 to TRBJ2-3, with 9 bases matching TRBD2. The CDR3 runs to 15 residues. The V and J ends lost 7 bases and 4 bases, in that order; junction bases with no gene match: 9. CDR1 MNHEY and CDR2 SVGAGI come from the germline V gene. The CDR3 is CASTRGGGAADTQYF. The CDR3 bases are TGTGCCAGCACCCGAGGCGGGGGGGCGGCAGATACGCAGTATTTT.

The chain carries TRBV24-1 and TRBJ2-1; the D is unclear. V gave up 9 bases and J gave up 6 bases, with 8 bases separating them. Germline V gene lookup returns CDR1 KGHDR and CDR2 SFDVKD. The CDR3 totals 11 residues. This chain's CDR3 is CATRSVNEQFF. The CDR3 DNA sequence: TGTGCCACCCGAAGCGTCAATGAGCAGTTCTTC.

V and J are TRBV19 and TRBJ2-5; D is unclear. Germline-derived CDR1 and CDR2 are LNHDA and SQIVND (reference sequence). The ends were cut back, 1 base at V and 5 bases at J, with 2 bases in the middle. The CDR3 covers 11 residues. Written as DNA, the CDR3 is TGTGCCAGTAGTATAGCTGAGACCCAGTACTTC. Amino acids: CASSIAETQYF. The entire variable domain, with the rest obtained from reference TRBV19 and TRBJ2-5, is as follows: DGGITQSPKYLFRKEGQNVTLSCEQNLNHDAMYWYRQDPGQGLRLIYYSQIVNDFQKGDIAEGYSVSREKKESFPLTVTSAQKNPTAFYLCASSIAETQYFGPGTRLLVL.